One and the same sample provided the 4 T cell receptor beta chains below, sequenced in a study of blood T cell repertoires in COVID-19. Measured with immunoSEQ multiplex PCR; TCRdb has only the in-frame clones, and not every one. The data show some 500,000 clones, roughly nine tenths seen once. The specimen was peripheral blood. The origin of the receptors is a woman in her 50s with COVID-19, enrolled during active disease.

The table lists this clone with a few counts. V usage is TRBV6-1 and J usage is TRBJ1-1; D is possibly TRBD1 (5 bases). The germline V gene encodes CDR1 MNHNS and CDR2 SASEGT. CDR3 length: 16 residues. With 3 bases removed from V and 5 bases from J, the gap between germline ends came to 19 bases. The CDR3 loop is CASSEHPQGRGTEAFF. CDR3 sequence (DNA): TGTGCCAGCAGTGAGCACCCTCAGGGAAGAGGAACTGAAGCTTTCTTT.

The chain uses TRBV7-9 and TRBJ1-4; tentative D call: TRBD1 (5 bases). The CDR3 runs 14 residues. Trimming took 5 bases from V and 4 from J, leaving 11 bases between them. Germline CDR1 reads SEHNR; CDR2 reads FQNEAQ (reference sequence). CDR3 DNA: TGTGCCAGCAGCCCGGGGACTCGTAATGAAAAACTGTTTTTT. This encodes CASSPGTRNEKLFF. Combining the CDR3 with reference TRBV7-9 and TRBJ1-4 gives the whole variable domain DTGVSQNPRHKITKRGQNVTFRCDPISEHNRLYWYRQTLGQGPEFLTYFQNEAQLEKSRLLSDRFSAERPKGSFSTLEIQRTEQGDSAMYLCASSPGTRNEKLFFGSGTQLSVL.

The chain has TRBV29-1 and TRBJ1-3, with 12 bases fitting TRBD1. The CDR3 totals 15 residues. After removal of 4 bases from V and 1 base from J, the junction contained 2 bases not matched to a gene. Germline assignment: CDR1 SQVTM and CDR2 ANQGSEA. The DNA for the CDR3 is TGCAGCGTTGGGGGACAGGGGGCTTCTGGAAACACCATATATTTT. It specifies CSVGGQGASGNTIYF.

This clone was recorded once. The chain couples TRBV19 to TRBJ2-7; 7 positions agree with TRBD1. V lost 5 bases to trimming and J lost 7 bases; unmatched junction nucleotides: 8. This CDR3 has 13 residues. The V gene's germline CDR1 is LNHDA and CDR2 SQIVND (reference sequence). CDR3 DNA sequence: TGTGCCAGTAGTTCAATGACAGGGCGGGAGCAGTACTTC. Translated: CASSSMTGREQYF.